The 3 T cell receptor beta chains given below trace back to one sample, sequenced in a study of T cell responses to AZD1222 COVID-19 vaccine. The assay was immunoSEQ multiplex PCR, and TCRdb's table has in-frame clones only and misses some. Of 90,000 to 150,000 clones detected, about 89% appear once; the ten largest clones hold 6% to 8.5%. This material consisted of peripheral blood, taken 28 days after the second AZD1222 dose. The source of these receptors is an adult who received the AZD1222 COVID-19 vaccine.

This chain joins TRBV21-1 and TRBJ2-2. TRBV21-1 counts as a pseudogene. The CDR3 spans 17 residues. CDR3 residues: CASSKWTPGRLTRELFF. CDR3 DNA: TGTGCCAGCAGCAAATGGACACCGGGACGGCTAACCAGGGAGCTGTTTTTT.

The genes are TRBV5-4 and TRBJ2-5; D is possibly TRBD2 (5 bases). This CDR3 is built from 14 residues. Germline loops: CDR1 SGHNT, CDR2 YYREEE (reference sequence). V lost 4 bases and J lost 4, with 14 bases in between. The chain's CDR3 is CASSTRAGGETQYF. DNA of the CDR3: TGTGCCAGCAGCACCCGGGCCGGAGGAGAGACCCAGTACTTC.

This clone appeared once. The chain couples TRBV7-2 to TRBJ1-1; D is undetermined. V lost 3 bases to trimming and J lost 7 bases, with 9 bases between them. The germline V gene encodes CDR1 SGHTA and CDR2 FQGNSA. The CDR3 has 12 amino acids. CDR3 amino acids: CASSFYSSEAFF. The CDR3 bases are TGTGCCAGCAGCTTTTACAGTAGTGAAGCTTTCTTT.